These T cell receptor beta chains were read from a single sample in a study of shared clonotypes between healthy human individuals. Sequencing used immunoSEQ multiplex PCR; TCRdb keeps in-frame clones, though not all of them. This table holds approximately 2.3 million clones, 93% found once. Material for sequencing was naive CD4+ T cells from PBMCs. These receptors were obtained from a man between 18 and 29 years old in good health. Some clones in this sample may be carry-over from other donors' samples. Both conserved end residues are part of each CDR3. D genes are given only for firm matches. Clone sizes are given selectively: once, few, many, or a class where the clone is expanded.

.	TRBV5-1	TRBJ2-3	TRBD1	CASSLTGGGTDTQYF	TGCGCCAGCAGCCTGACAGGGGGCGGCACAGATACGCAGTATTTT
.	TRBV25-1	TRBJ2-2	.	CASSDRLNTGELFF	TGTGCCAGCAGTGATCGGCTGAACACCGGGGAGCTGTTTTTT
.	TRBV11-2	TRBJ2-1	.	CASSLYRQGGYEQFF	TGTGCCAGCAGCTTATACCGACAGGGAGGCTATGAGCAGTTCTTC
.	TRBV5-1	TRBJ1-4	.	CASSFGSRGLDEKLFF	TGCGCCAGCAGCTTTGGGAGCCGGGGCCTGGATGAAAAACTGTTTTTT
.	TRBV6-5	TRBJ2-7	TRBD2	CASGLAGNYEQYF	TGTGCCAGTGGACTAGCGGGTAACTACGAGCAGTACTTC
.	TRBV18	TRBJ1-2	.	CASSPNILNYGYTF	TGTGCCAGCTCACCAAACATTTTAAACTATGGCTACACCTTC
.	TRBV6-5	TRBJ1-5	TRBD1	CASSYSSTGGNQPQHF	TGTGCCAGCAGTTACTCGAGCACAGGGGGCAATCAGCCCCAGCATTTT
.	TRBV14	TRBJ2-3	.	CASSPGSHRGTDTQYF	TGTGCCAGCAGCCCGGGGAGCCACCGAGGCACAGATACGCAGTATTTT
.	TRBV10-3	TRBJ1-5	.	CATGLGLDQPQHF	TGTGCCACGGGGTTGGGGTTGGATCAGCCCCAGCATTTT
.	TRBV18	TRBJ1-4	TRBD1	CASSRQGSFEKLFF	TGTGCCAGCTCACGACAGGGGTCTTTCGAAAAACTGTTTTTT
.	TRBV6-4	TRBJ1-2	TRBD1	CASSDGTGGSGYGYTF	TGTGCCAGCAGTGACGGGACAGGGGGCTCCGGCTATGGCTACACCTTC
.	TRBV7-2	TRBJ2-7	TRBD2	CASSAGLAGPYEQYF	TGTGCCAGCAGCGCAGGACTAGCCGGCCCCTACGAGCAGTACTTC
.	TRBV7-6	TRBJ2-2	TRBD2	CASSSGLAGPANTGELFF	TGTGCCAGCAGCTCCGGACTAGCGGGACCCGCGAACACCGGGGAGCTGTTTTTT
.	TRBV5-1	TRBJ2-7	.	CASSEGLLSYEQYF	TGCGCCAGTTCAGAGGGCCTCCTCTCCTACGAGCAGTACTTC
.	TRBV2	TRBJ2-5	TRBD2	CASSGTSGRSETQYF	TGTGCCAGCAGTGGGACTAGCGGGAGGTCCGAGACCCAGTACTTC
once	TRBV12-2	TRBJ1-2	.	CASRSRGPGPANYGYTF	TGTGCAAGTCGCTCAAGGGGCCCAGGCCCGGCTAACTATGGCTACACCTTC
.	TRBV28	TRBJ2-7	.	CASSPQKGSPLSPYEQYF	TGTGCCAGCAGTCCCCAAAAGGGGAGTCCTCTTAGCCCCTACGAGCAGTACTTC
.	TRBV5-5	TRBJ2-7	.	CASRKRTRGYEQYF	TGTGCCAGCCGCAAAAGGACCCGCGGCTACGAGCAGTACTTC
.	TRBV5-1	TRBJ2-1	.	CASSPVRTSQGEQFF	TGCGCCAGCAGCCCGGTCAGGACCTCCCAGGGTGAGCAGTTCTTC
.	TRBV18	TRBJ2-3	.	CASSQEGLTDTQYF	TGTGCCAGCTCACAGGAGGGCCTAACAGATACGCAGTATTTT
.	TRBV7-9	TRBJ1-6	TRBD1	CASTRTPAGGYNSPLHF	TGTGCCAGCACCCGAACCCCGGCAGGGGGGTATAATTCACCCCTCCACTTT
.	TRBV29-1	TRBJ2-3	TRBD2	CSVDSSGSNTQYF	TGCAGCGTTGATTCCAGCGGGAGTAATACGCAGTATTTT
.	TRBV5-1	TRBJ2-3	TRBD1	CASSEGQEGTDTQYF	TGCGCCAGCAGCGAGGGACAGGAAGGCACAGATACGCAGTATTTT
few	TRBV11-2	TRBJ2-2	.	CASSPDTYTGELFF	TGTGCCAGCAGCCCCGACACCTACACCGGGGAGCTGTTTTTT
once	TRBV5-6	TRBJ2-1	.	CASSVYSGYNEQFF	TGTGCCAGCAGCGTGTATAGCGGATACAATGAGCAGTTCTTC
.	TRBV4-1	TRBJ2-5	TRBD2	CASSWSGGGEETQYF	TGCGCCAGCAGCTGGAGCGGGGGAGGGGAAGAGACCCAGTACTTC
.	TRBV27	TRBJ1-1	.	CASSFRFTPGTMKTEAFF	TGTGCCAGCAGTTTTAGGTTTACTCCCGGGACAATGAAAACTGAAGCTTTCTTT
few	TRBV18	TRBJ2-3	.	CASSPTQDTQYF	TGTGCCAGCTCACCAACCCAAGATACGCAGTATTTT
.	TRBV2	TRBJ2-3	.	CASSTQGSGDTQYF	TGTGCCAGCAGTACCCAAGGAAGCGGGGATACGCAGTATTTT
.	TRBV5-1	TRBJ2-1	TRBD1	CASSPWGQGEFLGFF	TGCGCCAGCAGCCCCTGGGGACAGGGGGAGTTTTTAGGGTTCTTC
.	TRBV28	TRBJ1-2	.	CASRATGRYYGYTF	TGTGCCAGCAGAGCGACAGGAAGGTACTATGGCTACACCTTC
once	TRBV30	TRBJ1-1	.	CAWSTGLGVGTEAFF	TGTGCCTGGAGTACGGGGCTGGGGGTGGGGACTGAAGCTTTCTTT
.	TRBV28	TRBJ2-1	.	CASSPHKNEQFF	TGTGCCAGCAGTCCTCATAAAAATGAGCAGTTCTTC
few	TRBV18	TRBJ1-4	TRBD1	CASSPDRVPNEKLFF	TGTGCCAGCTCACCGGACAGGGTCCCTAATGAAAAACTGTTTTTT
.	TRBV14	TRBJ1-1	.	CASSHSGVAAFF	TGTGCCAGCAGCCATTCAGGGGTAGCGGCTTTCTTT
.	TRBV28	TRBJ2-7	.	CASKLPGTTYEQYF	TGTGCCAGCAAACTTCCCGGGACAACGTACGAGCAGTACTTC
.	TRBV2	TRBJ1-1	.	CASRLGVMNTEAFF	TGTGCCAGCAGACTAGGGGTCATGAACACTGAAGCTTTCTTT
.	TRBV10-3	TRBJ1-2	.	CAISGGPVGDGYGYTF	TGTGCCATCAGTGGTGGCCCCGTGGGGGATGGCTATGGCTACACCTTC
.	TRBV19	TRBJ1-3	TRBD1	CASSRPGTGGSKNTIYF	TGTGCCAGTAGTAGGCCCGGGACAGGGGGCTCGAAAAACACCATATATTTT
.	TRBV28	TRBJ2-5	TRBD2	CASRTRLGTSGREGETQYF	TGTGCCAGCCGTACTCGCCTGGGGACTAGCGGGAGGGAGGGAGAGACCCAGTACTTC
.	TRBV30	TRBJ2-3	TRBD2	CAWSAGLAASTDTQYF	TGTGCCTGGAGTGCCGGACTAGCGGCAAGCACAGATACGCAGTATTTT
.	TRBV28	TRBJ2-5	TRBD2	CASSLIWLAGGEQETQYF	TGTGCCAGCAGTTTAATTTGGCTAGCGGGAGGGGAACAAGAGACCCAGTACTTC
.	TRBV4-2	TRBJ2-7	.	CASSRIVADSYEQYF	TGTGCCAGCAGCCGAATTGTAGCGGACTCCTACGAGCAGTACTTC
.	TRBV5-1	TRBJ1-5	.	CASSPADSHNQPQHF	TGCGCCAGCAGCCCCGCCGACAGTCATAATCAGCCCCAGCATTTT
.	TRBV5-6	TRBJ2-5	TRBD1	CASSLLDRAPQETQYF	TGTGCCAGCAGCTTGTTGGACAGGGCACCACAAGAGACCCAGTACTTC
.	TRBV21-1	TRBJ2-7	.	CASFPGQGDHEQYF	TGTGCCAGCTTTCCAGGACAGGGTGATCACGAGCAGTACTTC
.	TRBV4-3	TRBJ2-3	TRBD2	CASRHTGLAGAGTQYF	TGCGCCAGCAGACACACGGGACTAGCGGGAGCCGGTACGCAGTATTTT
.	TRBV30	TRBJ1-1	.	CAWSVQGVSEAFF	TGTGCCTGGAGTGTACAAGGGGTATCTGAAGCTTTCTTT
.	TRBV5-1	TRBJ2-3	.	CASSLAGAGTDTQYF	TGCGCCAGCAGCTTGGCGGGCGCGGGGACAGATACGCAGTATTTT
.	TRBV18	TRBJ2-2	.	CASSPIRARTGELFF	TGTGCCAGCTCACCAATCAGGGCAAGGACCGGGGAGCTGTTTTTT
.	TRBV9	TRBJ2-1	.	CASSPRPRNDNEQFF	TGTGCCAGCAGCCCACGGCCCCGAAACGACAATGAGCAGTTCTTC